Listed below are T cell receptor beta chains from one sample, sequenced in a study of vaccination and CD4 T cells after COVID-19. One entry per CDR3 protein results from TCRdb running MiXCR on the PCR reads. The repertoire consists of around 5,400 distinct CDR3 sequences, with 30% to 40% occurring once and the leading ten covering 40% to 45%. Their antigens are not known. The sample was CD4+ T cells from blood, cultured in vitro. These receptors were obtained from a human donor in good health. The CDR3 runs from the conserved cysteine through the conserved F or W. Fields, in order: J gene, D gene, V gene, clone size, CDR3 protein, CDR3 DNA. D genes are given only for firm matches. Clone size is shown for a subset of rows, as once, few, many or a class of expanded clone.

TRBJ1-6	NA	TRBV12-3/TRBV12-4	few	CASSGHPHPLHF	TGTGCCAGCAGCGGACATCCCCACCCCCTCCACTTT
TRBJ2-7	NA	TRBV7-9	few	CASSEDRYEQYF	TGTGCCAGCAGCGAAGACCGCTACGAGCAGTACTTC
TRBJ1-5	NA	TRBV19	NA	CASSLTGRQGQPQHF	TGTGCCAGTAGTCTTACAGGCCGACAAGGGCAGCCCCAGCATTTT
TRBJ1-2	TRBD1	TRBV20-1	few	CSARDPKGQVGGYTF	TGCAGTGCTAGAGACCCCAAGGGACAGGTTGGAGGCTACACCTTC
TRBJ1-2	NA	TRBV10-1	NA	CASSSYRNYGYTF	TGCGCCAGCAGTTCCTACAGGAACTATGGCTACACCTTC
TRBJ1-5	NA	TRBV20-1	few	CSARDGVEQPQHF	TGCAGTGCTAGAGATGGGGTGGAGCAGCCCCAGCATTTT
TRBJ1-1	NA	TRBV5-5	few	CASSWITEAFF	TGTGCCAGCAGCTGGATCACTGAAGCTTTCTTT
TRBJ1-1	NA	TRBV6-1	few	CASSPQGDTEAFF	TGTGCCAGCAGTCCCCAAGGGGATACTGAAGCTTTCTTT
TRBJ1-4	NA	TRBV20-1	NA	CSVPEGIGKLFF	TGCAGTGTTCCGGAGGGAATCGGAAAACTGTTTTTT
TRBJ2-6	NA	TRBV30	NA	CAWRTGLSGANVLTF	TGTGCCTGGAGAACAGGCCTCTCTGGGGCCAACGTCCTGACTTTC
TRBJ1-2	NA	TRBV20-1	few	CSARGGVDGYTF	TGCAGTGCTAGGGGAGGGGTAGACGGCTACACCTTC
TRBJ2-7	TRBD1	TRBV7-6	few	CASSSAGTGVYYEQYF	TGTGCCAGCAGCTCAGCCGGGACAGGGGTTTATTACGAGCAGTACTTC
TRBJ1-2	NA	TRBV5-1	NA	CASSLDAVGYGYTF	TGCGCCAGCAGCTTGGATGCAGTTGGATATGGCTACACCTTC
TRBJ2-3	NA	TRBV7-9	NA	CASSSTDTQYF	TGTGCCAGCAGCTCCACAGATACGCAGTATTTT
TRBJ1-5	NA	TRBV6-1	NA	CASSEASGSGGQPQHF	TGTGCCAGCAGTGAAGCTAGCGGCTCAGGAGGGCAGCCCCAGCATTTT
TRBJ1-1	NA	TRBV30	few	CACPRGGAWDTEAFF	TGTGCCTGCCCCAGGGGTGGCGCATGGGACACTGAAGCTTTCTTT
TRBJ2-7	NA	TRBV20-1	NA	CSARHDGYEQYF	TGCAGTGCTAGACACGACGGTTACGAGCAGTACTTC
TRBJ1-1	TRBD1	TRBV6-1	few	CASIWAMDRAEAFF	TGTGCCAGCATATGGGCGATGGACAGGGCTGAAGCTTTCTTT
TRBJ2-7	NA	TRBV5-1	NA	CASSFTGTYEQYF	TGCGCCAGCAGCTTTACAGGGACCTACGAGCAGTACTTC
TRBJ2-2	TRBD1	TRBV20-1	NA	CSAAWTGGTDGELFF	TGCAGTGCTGCCTGGACAGGGGGAACGGACGGGGAGCTGTTTTTT
TRBJ2-7	NA	TRBV21-1	NA	CASSKGGQGTPGSYEQYF	TGTGCCAGCAGCAAAGGGGGACAGGGGACGCCGGGGTCCTACGAGCAGTACTTC
TRBJ1-6	NA	TRBV6-1	NA	CASMGGGNSPLHF	TGTGCCAGCATGGGAGGAGGGAATTCACCCCTCCACTTT
TRBJ2-5	TRBD1	TRBV20-1	few	CSAEKGQGVETQYF	TGCAGTGCTGAAAAGGGACAGGGGGTGGAGACCCAGTACTTC
TRBJ1-6	NA	TRBV6-2/TRBV6-3	NA	CASSWDLISPLHF	TGTGCCAGCAGTTGGGACCTGATTTCACCCCTCCACTTT
TRBJ1-2	NA	TRBV7-9	NA	CASSYDRRPNYGYTF	TGTGCCAGCAGCTACGACAGACGACCTAACTATGGCTACACCTTC
TRBJ2-1	NA	TRBV6-4	medium-sized	CASSDSARSSYNEQFF	TGTGCCAGCAGTGACTCGGCTAGAAGCTCCTACAATGAGCAGTTCTTC
TRBJ1-4	TRBD1	TRBV20-1	NA	CSARPTGGRNEKLFF	TGCAGTGCTAGACCGACAGGGGGTCGGAATGAAAAACTGTTTTTT
TRBJ2-1	NA	TRBV12-3/TRBV12-4	NA	CASSALYEQFF	TGTGCCAGCAGTGCCCTATATGAGCAGTTCTTC
TRBJ2-5	TRBD1	TRBV4-1	NA	CASSQAETGIETQYF	TGCGCCAGCAGCCAAGCCGAGACAGGGATCGAGACCCAGTACTTC
TRBJ2-7	TRBD1	TRBV19	NA	CASSHRDSLFSGEQYF	TGTGCCAGTAGTCACCGGGACAGTCTTTTCAGCGGCGAGCAGTACTTC
TRBJ1-5	TRBD1	TRBV30	NA	CAWTGTGGSQPQHF	TGTGCCTGGACAGGGACAGGGGGCTCTCAGCCCCAGCATTTT
TRBJ1-1	NA	TRBV11-2	NA	CASSSPRNEAFF	TGTGCCAGCAGCTCCCCTAGAAATGAAGCTTTCTTT
TRBJ2-3	NA	TRBV7-9	NA	CASSLRGSSTDTQYF	TGTGCCAGCAGCTTAAGGGGCTCTAGCACAGATACGCAGTATTTT
TRBJ1-1	NA	TRBV10-2	few	CASSLGGGMSTEAFF	TGCGCCAGCAGTCTTGGGGGCGGGATGAGCACTGAAGCTTTCTTT
TRBJ1-1	NA	TRBV15	NA	CAASRDRIGETFF	TGTGCCGCCAGCAGAGATAGGATTGGGGAAACTTTCTTT
TRBJ1-2	NA	TRBV12-3/TRBV12-4	NA	CASSSQTVGYGYTF	TGTGCCAGCAGTTCCCAAACCGTGGGATATGGCTACACCTTC
TRBJ2-1	NA	TRBV6-1	NA	CASSVQSYNEQFF	TGTGCCAGCAGCGTCCAGTCTTACAATGAGCAGTTCTTC
TRBJ1-5	NA	TRBV6-1	NA	CASRRSDSGNQPQHF	TGTGCCAGTCGACGTTCGGACAGCGGGAATCAGCCCCAGCATTTT
TRBJ2-3	TRBD1	TRBV20-1	few	CSAPDRGRADTQYF	TGCAGTGCTCCGGACAGGGGGCGTGCAGATACGCAGTATTTT
TRBJ1-5	TRBD1	TRBV27	few	CASSLYGQGNQPQHF	TGTGCCAGCAGTTTATACGGACAGGGCAATCAGCCCCAGCATTTT
TRBJ2-2	NA	TRBV27	NA	CASSAYREGYTGELFF	TGTGCCAGCAGTGCCTACAGGGAGGGGTACACCGGGGAGCTGTTTTTT